The sequence of this T cell receptor (beta chain) was determined in a study of blood T cell repertoires in COVID-19 (dated by TCRdb to about 2020). About the full investigation: Samples from collaborators originated in the United States, Italy and Spain and spanned both the acute and convalescent phases of COVID-19. The prospective study material was composed of cDNA or gDNA derived from T cells, B-cell-depleted T cells, or PBMCs. Deeply sampled blood TCRbeta repertoires from subjects exposed to, actively infected with, or recovered from COVID-19 were included in the dataset. The repertoires were released in a freely available public database meant as a resource for research on the immune response to SARS-CoV-2. The samples were drawn from two sources: the first 160 participants of the ongoing ImmuneRACE study, and over 950 subjects contributed by 6 global collaborators. Sample metadata almost always included a de-identified subject ID, COVID-19 status, age in years and sex. HLA class I and class II types, where available, came from metadata supplied by the sample provider rather than from assay-based typing.

Study-level results and caveats: Clinical and demographic metadata were provided uncurated, with the amount varying by source and participant.

Comments on this clone: No cognate antigen has been identified for it. No much larger clonotype is one base removed from it; base qualities were not supplied.

Participants in the prospective study were enrolled through a virtual design, were aged roughly 18 to 100 years, and lived in approximately 25 United States geographic areas. In the prospective study, participants were assigned to cohorts based on the clinical history participants reported in a screening survey and a study questionnaire. Exposed participants were defined as having been in contact with someone with a PCR-confirmed or clinician-diagnosed COVID-19 case within 2 weeks of study entry. Each participant in the prospective study had whole blood, serum and a nasopharyngeal or oropharyngeal swab collected by mobile phlebotomists. Over a roughly 2-month period, participants in the prospective study had the option of providing additional blood draws and questionnaires. Prospective study blood samples were shipped either frozen or at room temperature before DNA extraction. Measured from the cysteine to the phenylalanine, the CDR3 is 13 residues long. Just CDR3 DNA is preserved here, 39 bases in frame from base 1. After removal of 3 bases from V and 7 bases from J, the junction retains 5 bases not matched to a gene. The CDR1 and CDR2 encoded by the germline V gene (reference sequence) are DFQATT and SNEGSKA.

TCRbeta CDR3 regions were amplified from genomic DNA by means of the immunoSEQ Assay, a bias-controlled multiplex PCR. The authors' analysis ran thus. The number of nucleated cells in each sample was estimated by amplification of reference gene primers within the assay. To quantify the absolute abundance of each unique TCRbeta CDR3 rearrangement, sequence reads were collapsed and filtered. For each sample, productive Simpson clonality was calculated as the square root of Simpson's diversity index across productive rearrangements. TCRdb obtained this table from immuneACCESS and retained in-frame rearrangements with V and J assigned. These tables miss some clones; where compared with another copy, unresolved V genes account for less than half of the shortfall, and the remainder is unexplained. That table gives V, J and clone size, and the DNA gave D and trimming. The sample profile shows roughly 320,000 clones; roughly 90% of them were found once. Of the sample, about 4% is held by the ten largest clones.

The clonotype originates from a woman in her twenties or thirties who had been exposed to COVID-19. Sequencing input: PBMCs or T cells enriched from blood (not recorded which). This sequence uses TRBV20-1 and TRBJ2-7, and TRBD1 aligns with 11 junction nucleotides. The DNA is TGCAGTGCTAGTTGGGACAGGGGGTTTGAGCAGTACTTC. The resulting protein is CSASWDRGFEQYF.